Given below is one TCR beta chain in context. Its antigen remains unidentified. The primer mix had 60 Vbeta and 13 Jbeta primers. Under the authors' procedure: The count from a later analysis was tens of millions of unique TCR beta chains, some 11 million of them shared. Produced via immunoSEQ multiplex PCR; TCRdb's table is partial and in-frame only. The V and J calls and clone size are taken from that table; D and trimming were inferred from the DNA. The sample carries about 110,000 clones, around 77% recorded once. CDR3 length: 15 amino acids. Germline V lookup: CDR1 SGHVS, CDR2 FQNEAQ. The V gene lost 5 bases and the J gene lost 1 base, with 11 bases spanning the gap. This entry belongs to a study of cytomegalovirus exposure and HLA in healthy donors. Overall study context: Findings of an earlier analysis included roughly 110 million unique TCR beta sequences from 190 million or so T cells. Study-level findings and limits: In a later analysis, a genetic analysis reported fewer productive-TCR N-insertions in an Asian-associated ancestry cluster than the cohort average.

The TCR comes from a man aged 18 to 30 in good health and CMV-seronegative. The sample comprised PBMCs. The J gene is TRBJ2-2, the V gene TRBV7-8; D ambiguous. The CDR3 region is CASSGRGWNTGELFF. The CDR3 nucleotides are TGTGCCAGCAGCGGCCGAGGTTGGAACACCGGGGAGCTGTTTTTT.